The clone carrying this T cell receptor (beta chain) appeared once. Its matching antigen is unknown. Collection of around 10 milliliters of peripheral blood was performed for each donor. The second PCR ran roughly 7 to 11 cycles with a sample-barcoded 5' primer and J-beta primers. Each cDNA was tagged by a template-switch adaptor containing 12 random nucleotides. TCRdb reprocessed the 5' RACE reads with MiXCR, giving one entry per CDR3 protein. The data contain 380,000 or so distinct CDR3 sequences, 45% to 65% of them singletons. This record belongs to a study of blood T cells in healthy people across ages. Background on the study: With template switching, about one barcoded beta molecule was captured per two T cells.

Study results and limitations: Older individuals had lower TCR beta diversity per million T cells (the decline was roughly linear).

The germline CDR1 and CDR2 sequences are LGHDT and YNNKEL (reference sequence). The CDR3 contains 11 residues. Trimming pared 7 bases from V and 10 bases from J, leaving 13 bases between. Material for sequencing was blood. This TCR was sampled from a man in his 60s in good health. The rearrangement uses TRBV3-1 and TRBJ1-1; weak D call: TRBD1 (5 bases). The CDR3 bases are TGTGCCAGCACCCGGCAGGGAGCAGCTTTCTTT. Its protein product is CASTRQGAAFF.